Each of the 27 T cell receptor beta chains below was sequenced from the same sample in a study of blood T cell repertoires in COVID-19. The method was immunoSEQ multiplex PCR; TCRdb's version includes in-frame clones alone and lacks a portion of them. There are roughly 160,000 clones in the sample; more than 65% occur only once, and 10% to 13% lies in the top ten. Sequenced sample: peripheral blood. These receptors were collected from a woman older than 75 with active or convalescent COVID-19.

CDR3 sequence (DNA): TGCGCCAGCACGGGGGGCGGTGAAAAACTGTTTTTT. This encodes CASTGGGEKLFF. The V gene is TRBV5-1, the J gene TRBJ1-4; possibly TRBD1 for D (6 bases). Germline V gene sequence: CDR1 SGHRS, CDR2 YFSETQ. The CDR3 sequence is 12 residues long. V was clipped by 6 bases and J by 7 bases, with 10 bases between them.

V gene TRBV19 combines with J gene TRBJ1-1; 8 positions agree with TRBD1. Germline V lookup: CDR1 LNHDA, CDR2 SQIVND (reference sequence). This CDR3 has 16 residues. Trimming took 3 bases from V and 5 from J; bases not matched to a gene: 11. CDR3 coding DNA: TGTGCCAGTAGTATCTCCAGGGGGCCATTGAGGACTGAAGCTTTCTTT. This codes for CASSISRGPLRTEAFF. Full variable domain (outside the CDR3, taken from reference TRBV19 and TRBJ1-1): DGGITQSPKYLFRKEGQNVTLSCEQNLNHDAMYWYRQDPGQGLRLIYYSQIVNDFQKGDIAEGYSVSREKKESFPLTVTSAQKNPTAFYLCASSISRGPLRTEAFFGQGTRLTVV.

Concerning this clone: The identical CDR3 is also encoded by other nucleotide sequences in the sample. The rearrangement links TRBV15 to TRBJ1-1; D gene uncertain. The V gene's germline CDR1 is LNHNV and CDR2 YYDKDF (reference sequence). V lost 0 bases and J lost 1, with 12 bases in between. There are 16 residues in the CDR3. The CDR3 region is CATSRDPLSGNTEAFF. As DNA, the CDR3 is TGTGCCACCAGCAGAGATCCTCTCTCGGGGAACACTGAAGCTTTCTTT.

This sequence joins TRBV11-3 and TRBJ2-2, with 10 bases aligning to TRBD2. J gave up 6 bases and V 3 bases, and 4 bases lay outside the gene matches. CDR3 length: 15 residues. Per germline, CDR1 SGHNT and CDR2 YENEEA. The CDR3 region has the DNA TGTGCCAGCAGCTTTAGCGGGAGGTGGGCCGGGGAGCTGTTTTTT. Amino acid sequence: CASSFSGRWAGELFF.

This chain links TRBV18 with TRBJ2-1, with 9 positions matching TRBD2. The CDR3 totals 15 residues. The junction had 8 bases not matched to a gene; V was cut back by 2 bases and J by 9 bases. Germline assignment: CDR1 KGHSH and CDR2 LQKENI. DNA for the CDR3: TGTGCCAGCTCACCAGCGGCGGGAGGGTTCGGTGAGCAGTTCTTC. This codes for CASSPAAGGFGEQFF.

The CDR3 bases are TGTGCCAGCAGGACGACAGTAGGCCCCTACAATGAGCAGTTCTTC. It is translated as CASRTTVGPYNEQFF. The chain recombines TRBV27 with TRBJ2-1; D might be TRBD1 (5 bases). The germline V gene encodes CDR1 MNHEY and CDR2 SMNVEV (reference sequence). The CDR3 sequence is 15 residues long. Trimming took 6 bases from V and 2 from J, leaving 14 bases between them.

J is TRBJ2-3 and V is TRBV7-3; TRBD2 matches 10 bases. The V segment lost 2 bases and the J segment 5 bases; nucleotides outside the gene matches: 7. The CDR3 totals 16 residues. Germline CDR1 SGHTA, CDR2 FQGTGA. The CDR3 DNA follows: TGTGCCAGCAGCTTATTCGCTAGCGGGAGTGTAGATACGCAGTATTTT. This sequence encodes CASSLFASGSVDTQYF.

The sample holds one count of this clone. The rearrangement uses TRBV12-3 or TRBV12-4 and TRBJ1-1, with D unclear. V was shortened by 6 bases and J by 1 base, with 3 bases between the two germline ends. The CDR3 loop spans 11 amino acids. CDR3 nucleotides: TGTGCCAGCAGCTGGAACACTGAAGCTTTCTTT. Its translation: CASSWNTEAFF.

The chain is built from TRBV6-6 and TRBJ1-5, with D possibly being TRBD1 (5 bases). The V and J ends lost 7 bases and 3 bases respectively, with 16 bases between them. The CDR3 runs 15 residues. Germline V gene lookup returns CDR1 MNHNY and CDR2 SVGAGI (reference sequence). CDR3 region: CASMSGEVVNQPQHF. CDR3 bases: TGTGCCAGCATGTCGGGGGAGGTGGTCAATCAGCCCCAGCATTTT.

V and J are TRBV6-1 and TRBJ2-7; 11 bases fit TRBD1. Per the germline V gene, CDR1 is MNHNS and CDR2 is SASEGT. The CDR3 covers 15 residues. The ends lost 3 bases at V and 3 bases at J; junction bases unmatched: 4. CDR3 protein: CASSDPGQGGYEQYF. CDR3 DNA: TGTGCCAGCAGTGACCCGGGACAGGGGGGCTACGAGCAGTACTTC.

This chain joins TRBV5-5 and TRBJ2-3; TRBD1 agrees at 12 bases. V gave up 0 bases and J gave up 4 bases; unmatched junction bases: 6. CDR1 is SGHKS, CDR2 YYEKEE, per germline (reference sequence). The CDR3 contains 17 residues. The CDR3, as DNA: TGTGCCAGCAGCTTGGGCACCGGGACAGGGGGCGCAGATACGCAGTATTTT. Its translation: CASSLGTGTGGADTQYF.

The V and J genes are TRBV29-1 and TRBJ1-4; D gene uncertain. This CDR3 spans 16 amino acids. Germline CDR1 reads SQVTM; CDR2 reads ANQGSEA. Trimming took off 0 bases at V and 3 bases at J, with 14 bases between the two ends. The CDR3 loop reads CSVEEAIGEANEKLFF. The CDR3 DNA reads TGCAGCGTTGAAGAAGCTATCGGGGAGGCTAATGAAAAACTGTTTTTT.

This clone was recorded a few times. CDR3 amino acids: CAISEGDTLNTEAFF. Here the CDR3 DNA reads TGTGCCATCAGTGAGGGGGACACCTTGAACACTGAAGCTTTCTTT. The rearrangement links TRBV10-3 to TRBJ1-1, with a possible D match to TRBD1 (6 bases). The V gene's germline CDR1 is ENHRY and CDR2 SYGVKD. The V and J ends lost 2 bases and 0 bases respectively, with 10 bases between them. The CDR3 is made up of 15 amino acids.

The chain couples TRBV5-1 to TRBJ1-5; D not resolved. V was clipped by 3 bases and J by 0 bases, with 10 bases between them. The CDR3 consists of 15 residues. CDR1 is SGHRS, CDR2 YFSETQ, per germline. The CDR3 DNA sequence: TGCGCCAGCAGCTCCGGTGGTAATAGCAATCAGCCCCAGCATTTT. Protein sequence: CASSSGGNSNQPQHF.

The J gene is TRBJ1-2, the V gene TRBV28; a weak D match, TRBD1 (6 bases). The V gene lost 5 bases and the J gene lost 3 bases, with 16 bases spanning the gap. CDR3 length: 15 residues. Per germline, CDR1 MDHEN and CDR2 SYDVKM. The DNA of the CDR3 is TGTGCCAGCAGTGGGGGCAGGGTCGCCGACTATGGCTACACCTTC. Residues: CASSGGRVADYGYTF.

V and J are TRBV24-1 and TRBJ2-2; 10 positions agree with TRBD1. CDR3 length: 17 amino acids. Germline loops: CDR1 KGHDR, CDR2 SFDVKD. V was pared by 4 bases and J by 4 bases, with 8 bases of the junction left unmatched. Here the CDR3 reads CATSDTGTGDITGELFF. In nucleotides, the CDR3 is TGTGCCACCAGTGACACCGGGACAGGGGACATCACCGGGGAGCTGTTTTTT.

The chain combines TRBV7-8 with TRBJ1-2, with D possibly being TRBD1 (6 bases). Trimming left V 5 bases short and J 2 bases short, with 12 bases between. The germline CDR1 and CDR2 sequences are SGHVS and FQNEAQ. This CDR3 has 14 amino acids. CDR3 residues: CASSARTVNYGYTF. The CDR3 DNA reads as TGTGCCAGCAGCGCCCGGACAGTCAACTATGGCTACACCTTC.

This rearrangement joins TRBV5-5 to TRBJ2-1; no clear D. Germline CDR1 reads SGHKS; CDR2 reads YYEKEE (reference sequence). V was trimmed by 4 bases and J by 0 bases, leaving 11 bases between them. There are 15 residues in the CDR3. In DNA, the CDR3 is TGTGCCAGCAGCCCCCCGCGGAGCTCCTACAATGAGCAGTTCTTC. The encoded protein is CASSPPRSSYNEQFF.

This rearrangement joins TRBV28 to TRBJ1-5; possible D gene TRBD1, 6 bases. Per germline, CDR1 MDHEN and CDR2 SYDVKM. The CDR3 runs 14 residues. Deletions cut 3 bases from V and 8 bases from J, with 14 bases between. CDR3 in DNA: TGTGCCAGCAGTTTCGGGGGGCGGTGGGAGCCCCAGCATTTT. As protein: CASSFGGRWEPQHF.

The genes are TRBV4-2 and TRBJ2-5, with 8 bases fitting TRBD2. CDR3 length: 15 residues. The V gene's germline CDR1 is LGHNA and CDR2 YNFKEQ. The V gene end was trimmed by 4 bases and the J gene end by 1 base; junction bases not matched to a gene: 5. CDR3 sequence: CASSLVRGGQETQYF. CDR3 in DNA: TGTGCCAGCAGCCTCGTCCGGGGGGGCCAAGAGACCCAGTACTTC.

The V and J genes are TRBV7-9 and TRBJ1-6; D remains ambiguous. The CDR3 runs 12 residues. CDR1 SEHNR and CDR2 FQNEAQ come from the germline V gene (reference sequence). Trimming pared 7 bases from V and 10 bases from J, leaving 11 bases between. The CDR3 DNA reads as TGTGCCAGCACCAGCGGGCACTCACCCCTCCACTTT. It codes for CASTSGHSPLHF.

V gene TRBV19 combines with J gene TRBJ1-5, with 7 bases lining up with TRBD1. Germline V gene lookup returns CDR1 LNHDA and CDR2 SQIVND (reference sequence). Trimming took 7 bases from V and 5 from J; bases not matched to a gene: 8. The CDR3 extends over 14 amino acids. Here the CDR3 DNA reads TGTGCCAGTACAACAGGGGACTCGTATCAGCCCCAGCATTTT. Protein: CASTTGDSYQPQHF. The variable domain in full, completed from reference TRBV19 and TRBJ1-5, reads DGGITQSPKYLFRKEGQNVTLSCEQNLNHDAMYWYRQDPGQGLRLIYYSQIVNDFQKGDIAEGYSVSREKKESFPLTVTSAQKNPTAFYLCASTTGDSYQPQHFGDGTRLSIL.

This clone was found once. The chain recombines TRBV2 with TRBJ1-4; D ambiguous. CDR1 is SNHLY, CDR2 FYNNEI, per germline. The CDR3 sequence is 14 residues long. The V and J ends lost 8 bases and 0 bases respectively, with 10 bases between them. The CDR3 nucleotides are TGTGCCAGCGTGCGAGGTGCAACTAATGAAAAACTGTTTTTT. Translation gives CASVRGATNEKLFF.

The chain joins TRBV5-1 to TRBJ2-7, with a weak D call TRBD2 (6 bases). Trimming stripped 4 bases from V and 8 bases from J, with 22 bases between. Germline CDR1 and CDR2: SGHRS and YFSETQ. The CDR3 totals 15 residues. The CDR3 sequence is CASSPEGGRASQQYF. The CDR3 bases are TGCGCCAGCAGCCCGGAGGGCGGCAGAGCTTCCCAGCAGTACTTC.

Details on this clone: The sample contains more than one DNA sequence encoding this CDR3. The chain recombines TRBV11-2 with TRBJ2-7; no clear D gene. This CDR3 spans 13 amino acids. Germline CDR1 SGHAT, CDR2 FQNNGV. Deletions cut 3 bases from V and 2 bases from J, with 8 bases between. The DNA of the CDR3 is TGTGCCAGCAGCTTCCCAGGTACCTACGAGCAGTACTTC. It codes for CASSFPGTYEQYF.

The chain recombines TRBV5-1 with TRBJ2-7; possibly TRBD1 for D (6 bases). V dropped 2 bases and J dropped 2 bases, with 11 bases sitting between them. Germline CDR1 and CDR2: SGHRS and YFSETQ. This CDR3 is 14 amino acids long. CDR3 region: CASSLQGPTYEQYF. CDR3 sequence (DNA): TGCGCCAGCAGCTTACAGGGACCCACCTACGAGCAGTACTTC.

In its sample, this clone was seen once. The chain is built from TRBV19 and TRBJ2-6, with D uncertain. Trimming left V 3 bases short and J 0 bases short, with 3 bases between. Germline V CDR1 and CDR2: LNHDA, SQIVND (reference sequence). The CDR3 is made up of 14 amino acids. The CDR3 is CASSIYSGANVLTF. DNA of the CDR3: TGTGCCAGTAGTATTTACTCTGGGGCCAACGTCCTGACTTTC.